The TCR beta chain described here comes from a study of blood T cells in healthy people across ages. The table lists this clonotype with a few counts. Its antigen remains unknown. Sample-barcoded 5' priming and a J-beta primer mix drove a second PCR of roughly 6 to 12 cycles. TCRdb called the 5' RACE reads again in MiXCR, with one record for every CDR3 protein. The data hold 850,000 to 1,100,000 distinct CDR3 sequences, with around two fifths observed a single time. Overall study findings and caveats: Fewer expanded clones and more diversity marked long-lived versus aged donors. Nothing was known about donor CMV status, and this possibly confounded expanded clonotype changes.

Germline V lookup: CDR1 DFQATT, CDR2 SNEGSKA (reference sequence). Trimming stripped 5 bases from V and 2 bases from J, with 19 bases between. The CDR3 contains 15 residues. Peripheral blood, about 10 milliliters per donor, was collected. This rearrangement joins TRBV20-1 to TRBJ2-7; tentatively, D is TRBD1 (7 bases). This clonotype was obtained from a man aged 18 to 29 in good health. Sequenced material: blood. The CDR3: CSAFSRDSPTYEQYF. The CDR3 DNA reads TGCAGTGCTTTTTCGCGGGACAGCCCAACCTACGAGCAGTACTTC.